Each of the 20 T cell receptor beta chains below was sequenced from the same sample in a study of long-term antiretroviral therapy in people with HIV. immunoSEQ v3.0 was run at survey level. Profiling relied on immunoSEQ multiplex PCR, and the TCRdb table lists in-frame clones only, not all of them. Among some 29,000 clones, 90% were seen once, and the ten largest hold roughly 8%. The sample in question was unsorted PBMCs, obtained 3.2 years before starting antiretroviral therapy. These receptors all come from a man in his fifties or sixties with HIV.

CDR3 amino acids: CASSSPGRGNTEAFF. The CDR3 nucleotides are TGTGCCAGCAGCTCGCCGGGACGGGGGAACACTGAAGCTTTCTTT. The chain links TRBV7-2 to TRBJ1-1; TRBD1 might be the D (5 bases). Germline V gives CDR1 SGHTA, CDR2 FQGNSA. The CDR3 is 15 residues long. The V gene lost 4 bases and the J gene lost 1 base, with 13 bases spanning the gap.

Concerning this clone: At one end, the junction sequence differs from germline, possibly due to a read error. V and J are TRBV7-7 and TRBJ2-1; 7 positions agree with TRBD1. The CDR3 is 13 residues long. CDR1 SSHAT and CDR2 FNYEAQ come from the germline V gene (reference sequence). CDR3 protein: CASSLGQNNEQFF. In DNA, the CDR3 is TGTGCTAGCAGCCTGGGACAGAACAATGAGCAGTTCTTC.

This clone was recorded once. The chain recombines TRBV9 with TRBJ1-1; TRBD1 is a possible D gene (6 bases). This CDR3 has 13 residues. V was shortened by 0 bases and J by 3 bases, with 6 bases between the two germline ends. Per germline, CDR1 SGDLS and CDR2 YYNGEE. CDR3 loop: CASSVDRDTEAFF. The CDR3 region has the DNA TGTGCCAGCAGCGTAGACAGGGACACTGAAGCTTTCTTT.

The J gene is TRBJ2-2, the V gene TRBV5-1; D gene ambiguous. Germline V lookup: CDR1 SGHRS, CDR2 YFSETQ. The CDR3 has 13 amino acids. Trimming stripped 2 bases from V and 6 bases from J, with 8 bases between. CDR3 coding DNA: TGCGCCAGCAGCTTAGGATTGCCCGGGGAGCTGTTTTTT. Amino acid sequence: CASSLGLPGELFF.

The rearrangement uses TRBV5-1 and TRBJ2-5; no reliable D call. There are 14 residues in the CDR3. Looked up from germline, CDR1 is SGHRS and CDR2 is YFSETQ. V was trimmed by 0 bases and J by 7 bases, leaving 13 bases between them. CDR3 bases: TGCGCCAGCAGCTTGGCCGCGCCTCCAGGGACCCAGTACTTC. Amino acids: CASSLAAPPGTQYF.

This chain uses TRBV6-6 with TRBJ1-2; the D gene is possibly TRBD1 (5 bases). Germline lookup yields CDR1 MNHNY and CDR2 SVGAGI (reference sequence). This CDR3 spans 15 amino acids. V lost 5 bases and J lost 6, with 19 bases in between. CDR3 protein: CASSQDLDRGDGYTF. The CDR3 DNA reads as TGTGCCAGCAGTCAGGATCTCGACCGAGGGGATGGCTACACCTTC.

This chain connects TRBV19 to TRBJ1-2; the match to TRBD1 covers 10 bases. Germline V gene lookup returns CDR1 LNHDA and CDR2 SQIVND (reference sequence). With V trimmed by 5 bases and J by 8 bases, 8 bases remained unmatched. This CDR3 region has 14 residues. The CDR3 region is CASSPRTGGGGYTF. The CDR3 DNA sequence: TGTGCCAGTAGTCCCCGGACAGGGGGAGGCGGCTACACCTTC.

The rearrangement links TRBV11-1 to TRBJ2-7; TRBD2 aligns across 10 bases. CDR3 size: 15 residues. Trimming cost V 0 bases and J 4 bases; bases outside gene matches: 3. CDR1 and CDR2 from the germline V gene are SGHAT and FQDESV (reference sequence). The CDR3 protein is CASSLAQRGGYEQYF. The CDR3 DNA reads TGTGCCAGCAGCTTAGCCCAGCGGGGGGGATACGAGCAGTACTTC.

This chain connects TRBV5-4 to TRBJ2-1; TRBD1 or TRBD2 may be the D gene (6 bases each). The CDR3 extends over 13 amino acids. V lost 3 bases and J 8 bases, leaving 12 bases between the germline ends. The germline V gene encodes CDR1 SGHNT and CDR2 YYREEE (reference sequence). The CDR3 loop is CASSSRGVDEQFF. The CDR3 nucleotides are TGTGCCAGCAGCTCGAGGGGGGTAGATGAGCAGTTCTTC.

The chain combines TRBV7-9 with TRBJ1-4; D is ambiguous. The CDR3 covers 15 residues. V shed 5 bases and J shed 7 bases, with 17 bases lying between them. The V gene's germline CDR1 is SEHNR and CDR2 FQNEAQ (reference sequence). CDR3 residues: CASSHEAISGEKLFF. The DNA of the CDR3 is TGTGCCAGCAGCCATGAGGCCATCTCGGGTGAAAAACTGTTTTTT.

The V call is TRBV7-3, the J call TRBJ2-1, with 8 bases identical to TRBD1. Germline V CDR1 and CDR2: SGHTA, FQGTGA. Trimming at V came to 2 bases and at J to 1 base, leaving 4 bases not matched to a gene. The CDR3 runs 16 residues. The CDR3 sequence: CASSLAGGRSYNEQFF. CDR3 sequence (DNA): TGTGCCAGCAGCTTAGCAGGGGGCAGGTCCTACAATGAGCAGTTCTTC.

This sequence joins TRBV14 and TRBJ1-2; 10 bases map to TRBD1. This CDR3 region has 15 residues. With V trimmed by 4 bases and J by 8 bases, 10 bases remained unmatched. The V gene's germline CDR1 is SGHDN and CDR2 FVKESK. The CDR3 bases are TGTGCCAGCAGCCTCGCCGGGACAGGGGCTCGGGGCTACACCTTC. Translated: CASSLAGTGARGYTF.

This chain connects TRBV7-9 to TRBJ2-1, with D unclear. The CDR3 extends over 15 amino acids. V lost 5 bases, J lost 7 bases, and 18 bases lay in between. Germline CDR1 SEHNR, CDR2 FQNEAQ (reference sequence). The CDR3 sequence is CASSQARTLENEQFF. The CDR3 nucleotides are TGTGCCAGCAGCCAGGCTAGGACCTTAGAAAATGAGCAGTTCTTC. The full variable domain, rest sourced from reference TRBV7-9 and TRBJ2-1, is DTGVSQNPRHKITKRGQNVTFRCDPISEHNRLYWYRQTLGQGPEFLTYFQNEAQLEKSRLLSDRFSAERPKGSFSTLEIQRTEQGDSAMYLCASSQARTLENEQFFGPGTRLTVL.

The chain couples TRBV6-5 to TRBJ1-4, with 8 nucleotides matching TRBD1. Trimming removed 2 bases from V and 8 bases from J; junction bases left unmatched: 7. The V gene's germline CDR1 is MNHEY and CDR2 SVGAGI. The CDR3 extends over 15 amino acids. The CDR3 here is CASSYVGQGMEKLFF. The CDR3 nucleotides are TGTGCCAGCAGTTACGTCGGACAGGGAATGGAAAAACTGTTTTTT.

The J gene is TRBJ2-1, the V gene TRBV5-1, with 10 bases aligning to TRBD2. Germline values: CDR1 SGHRS, CDR2 YFSETQ. V trimming: 7 bases; J trimming: 0 bases; junction bases outside the gene matches: 7. The CDR3 is 16 amino acids. The CDR3 DNA reads as TGCGCCAGCGCCGTCTTAGCGGGGGGCTCCTACAATGAGCAGTTCTTC. Translation: CASAVLAGGSYNEQFF.

The rearrangement links TRBV5-1 to TRBJ2-7, with D unclear. V was pared by 0 bases and J by 0 bases, with 16 bases between. The CDR3 extends over 17 amino acids. Germline V lookup: CDR1 SGHRS, CDR2 YFSETQ. The CDR3 loop is CASSLGAGPYNSYEQYF. CDR3 nucleotide sequence: TGCGCCAGCAGCTTGGGGGCAGGCCCATATAACTCCTACGAGCAGTACTTC.

The chain has TRBV7-2 and TRBJ1-2, with D possibly being TRBD1 (6 bases). This CDR3 has 15 amino acids. CDR1 and CDR2 (germline): SGHTA, FQGNSA. V was pared by 5 bases and J by 8 bases, with 21 bases between. DNA of the CDR3: TGTGCCAGCAGCGATCAACCGGGGGGCAATCAAGGCTACACCTTC. It yields the protein CASSDQPGGNQGYTF.

The chain employs TRBV7-2 and TRBJ1-4; D ambiguous. Germline-derived CDR1 and CDR2 are SGHTA and FQGNSA. V lost 3 bases, J lost 5 bases, and 13 bases lay in between. The CDR3 extends over 15 amino acids. The CDR3 nucleotides are TGTGCCAGCAGCTTTCGAAGCGGGCTCAATGAAAAACTGTTTTTT. Protein product: CASSFRSGLNEKLFF.

The chain is built from TRBV2 and TRBJ1-2, with D uncertain. The CDR3 runs 13 residues. Trimming stripped 1 base from V and 4 bases from J, with 7 bases between. Germline V gene sequence: CDR1 SNHLY, CDR2 FYNNEI. The CDR3 here is CASSEVGSYGYTF. The CDR3 coding sequence is TGTGCCAGCAGTGAAGTTGGTAGCTATGGCTACACCTTC.

As DNA, the CDR3 is TGCGCCAGCAGCCCGTTAGCGGGGACCCCCGGCAATGAGCAGTTCTTC. The encoded protein is CASSPLAGTPGNEQFF. This chain joins TRBV5-1 and TRBJ2-1; 8 bases fit TRBD2. Trimming at V came to 4 bases and at J to 6 bases, leaving 12 bases not matched to a gene. Per the germline V gene, CDR1 is SGHRS and CDR2 is YFSETQ. The CDR3 has 16 residues.